The next 17 T cell receptor beta chains were all read from a single sample in a study of blood T cell repertoires in COVID-19. This table comes from immunoSEQ multiplex PCR, and its TCRdb copy is limited to in-frame clones, with some not included. The table has tens of thousands of clones, around nine tenths seen once. Sequenced: peripheral blood. These receptors were obtained from a middle-aged man with acute or convalescent COVID-19.

The chain has TRBV7-9 and TRBJ2-5, with D possibly matching TRBD1 (6 bases). Trimming removed 1 base from V and 4 bases from J, with 10 bases in between. Germline loops: CDR1 SEHNR, CDR2 FQNEAQ (reference sequence). The CDR3 is made up of 14 amino acids. CDR3 protein: CASSLGLGAETQYF. CDR3 in DNA: TGTGCCAGCAGCTTAGGGTTGGGGGCAGAGACCCAGTACTTC.

The chain recombines TRBV3-1 (or the pseudogene TRBV3-2) with TRBJ2-1; the match to TRBD2 covers 8 bases. The germline V gene has CDR1 LGHDT and CDR2 YNNKEL (reference sequence). This CDR3 comprises 15 residues. Trimming cost V 2 bases and J 9 bases; bases outside gene matches: 9. For the CDR3, the DNA is TGTGCCAGCAGCCAAACAGCGGGGGAAGGCACTGAGCAGTTCTTC. Its protein is CASSQTAGEGTEQFF.

CDR3 residues: CASSTSTGYEQYF. In DNA form, the CDR3 reads TGTGCCAGCAGCACCTCAACAGGCTACGAGCAGTACTTC. The gene calls are TRBV11-3 and TRBJ2-7, with D possibly TRBD1 on 5 matching bases. The CDR3 totals 13 residues. V lost 5 bases, J lost 3 bases, and 11 bases lay in between. Germline CDR1 is SGHNT and CDR2 is YENEEA.

The rearrangement uses TRBV5-1 and TRBJ2-1; 7 bases fit TRBD2. The CDR3 runs 18 residues. Trimming removed 5 bases from V and 0 bases from J; junction bases left unmatched: 14. Germline lookup yields CDR1 SGHRS and CDR2 YFSETQ. In DNA form, the CDR3 reads TGCGCCAGCAGTACCGGGACTACCGCACTAAGCTCCTACAATGAGCAGTTCTTC. Translation: CASSTGTTALSSYNEQFF.

The chain couples TRBV15 to TRBJ1-4; a weak D match, TRBD1 (6 bases). CDR1 and CDR2 from the germline V gene are LNHNV and YYDKDF (reference sequence). Trimming removed 1 base at V and 3 bases at J, with 6 bases between. The CDR3 covers 14 residues. CDR3 amino acids: CATSRGQANEKLFF. The CDR3 DNA is TGTGCCACCAGCAGAGGACAGGCTAATGAAAAACTGTTTTTT.

The CDR3 region has the DNA TGTGCCAGCAGCTTGGATTGGGAGCTTCAACTCCAAGAGACCCAGTACTTC. It is translated as CASSLDWELQLQETQYF. The chain employs TRBV5-5 and TRBJ2-5; possible D gene TRBD2, 5 bases. With 0 bases removed from V and 1 base from J, the gap between germline ends came to 16 bases. CDR3 length equals 17 residues. Per the germline V gene, CDR1 is SGHKS and CDR2 is YYEKEE (reference sequence).

V usage is TRBV30 and J usage is TRBJ2-7; D unresolved. Between the trimmed V and J ends, which lost 1 base and 5 bases, there was a span of 9 bases. This CDR3 spans 12 amino acids. The V gene's germline CDR1 is GTSNPN and CDR2 SVGIG (reference sequence). The CDR3 coding sequence is TGTGCCTGGAGTGCAGTGAAGAACGAGCAGTACTTC. Its translation is CAWSAVKNEQYF.

This sequence joins TRBV6-2 or TRBV6-3 and TRBJ2-1; maybe TRBD1 (6 bases). Germline CDR1 is MNHEY and CDR2 is SVGEGT. The CDR3 sequence is 14 residues long. V was shortened by 2 bases and J by 5 bases, with 10 bases between the two germline ends. The DNA for the CDR3 is TGTGCCAGCAGTTACGAGGACAGACACAATGAGCAGTTCTTC. Its translation: CASSYEDRHNEQFF.

The chain links TRBV12-3 or TRBV12-4 to TRBJ2-7; D gene uncertain. The CDR3 totals 13 residues. The germline V and J ends were trimmed by 1 base and 0 bases, with 4 bases remaining between them. The CDR3 DNA reads TGTGCCAGCAGTTTAGGGGCCTCCTACGAGCAGTACTTC. Amino acid sequence: CASSLGASYEQYF.

The rearrangement links TRBV25-1 to TRBJ1-2; 8 bases fit TRBD1. This CDR3 is built from 15 residues. The germline gives CDR1 MGHDK, CDR2 SYGVNS. J gave up 6 bases and V 4 bases, and 10 bases lay outside the gene matches. The DNA of the CDR3 is TGTGCCAGCAGTGTTCCCGGGACAGGTTTGCATGGCTACACCTTC. It specifies CASSVPGTGLHGYTF.

J is TRBJ1-5 and V is TRBV19; no firm D call. CDR1 is LNHDA and CDR2 is SQIVND in the germline V gene (reference sequence). This CDR3 is 14 amino acids long. Between the trimmed V and J ends, which lost 8 bases and 5 bases, there was a span of 16 bases. The chain's CDR3 is CASGARGFDQPQHF. The CDR3 DNA reads TGTGCCAGTGGAGCCCGGGGTTTTGATCAGCCCCAGCATTTT.

The chain carries TRBV7-3 and TRBJ2-7; 9 bases align to TRBD1. Germline CDR1 is SGHTA and CDR2 is FQGTGA. The CDR3 sequence is 15 residues long. V lost 5 bases and J lost 2; bases outside the gene matches: 7. The CDR3 sequence is CASSQTGTGTYEQYF. DNA of the CDR3: TGTGCCAGCAGCCAAACCGGGACAGGGACCTACGAGCAGTACTTC.

J is TRBJ2-1 and V is TRBV5-6, with a tentative D call TRBD2 (5 bases). Between the trimmed V and J ends, which lost 1 base and 10 bases, there was a span of 9 bases. Germline CDR1 reads SGHDT; CDR2 reads YYEEEE. This CDR3 has 12 residues. CDR3 sequence: CASSLIGEEQFF. CDR3 DNA: TGTGCCAGCAGCTTGATTGGGGAGGAGCAGTTCTTC.

J is TRBJ1-3 and V is TRBV5-4; 9 positions agree with TRBD1. Germline CDR1 reads SGHNT; CDR2 reads YYREEE (reference sequence). J gave up 3 bases and V 4 bases, and 8 bases lay outside the gene matches. The CDR3 has 16 residues. Written as DNA, the CDR3 is TGTGCCAGCAGCCAGGAGGGGACAGGGTATGGAAACACCATATATTTT. This sequence encodes CASSQEGTGYGNTIYF.

The J gene is TRBJ1-5, the V gene TRBV20-1; D may be TRBD1 (6 bases). The CDR3 totals 14 residues. V was cut by 3 bases and J by 5 bases, with 14 bases left in between. Germline lookup yields CDR1 DFQATT and CDR2 SNEGSKA (reference sequence). CDR3 DNA: TGCAGTGCTAGTCCAGGGGTCGCGGATCAGCCCCAGCATTTT. This sequence encodes CSASPGVADQPQHF.

In this sample, this clone turned up a few times. This CDR3 reads CASSQVTSRTGELFF. The CDR3 region has the DNA TGCGCCAGCAGCCAAGTGACTAGCAGGACCGGGGAGCTGTTTTTT. The rearrangement joins TRBV4-1 to TRBJ2-2, with TRBD2 matching 7 bases. From germline, CDR1 is MGHRA and CDR2 YSYEKL. J lost 5 bases, V lost 1 base, and 4 bases had no gene match. The CDR3 has 15 amino acids.

The chain employs TRBV30 and TRBJ1-5, with 8 nucleotides matching TRBD1. The CDR3 runs to 14 residues. The J segment lost 4 bases and the V segment lost 5 bases, leaving 7 bases of the junction unmatched. The V gene's germline CDR1 is GTSNPN and CDR2 SVGIG (reference sequence). The CDR3 region is CAWEQGAKNQPQHF. In DNA, the CDR3 is TGTGCCTGGGAGCAGGGGGCTAAGAATCAGCCCCAGCATTTT.